Sequencing of this T cell receptor (beta chain) was carried out in a study of shared clonotypes between healthy human individuals (dated by TCRdb to 2020 to 2022). About the study as a whole: The cohort included three men and a couple of women between 18 and 49 years of age. Different laboratories and diverse techniques were used to prepare libraries and sequence TCR repertoires, to increase sequencing depth and limit assay-specific biases. Between about 0.8 and 9.5 billion PBMCs per donor were obtained by leukapheresis. To estimate repertoire size and how much clonotype sharing occurs between individuals, the study deeply sequenced the blood TCR repertoires of about 5 healthy adults. For each donor, CD4 naive and CD4 memory were each given three plates, CD8 naive was given two plates, and CD8 memory was given one plate. Overall results and qualifications from the work: Larger estimated clonotype richness was generally found for naive subsets than for memory subsets. When a handful of donors were compared, the shared fraction of clonotypes was about 5.5% for naive CD4, around 3.5% for naive CD8, more than 2% for memory CD4, and about 0.36% for memory CD8. Pairwise subsampling led to the expectation that sequencing depth would affect the degree of clonotype sharing among donors. Rarefaction of sorted-subset datasets indicated incomplete sequencing despite the large sequencing depth. Sampling was restricted to blood, and TCR repertoires in tissues likely differ from the TCR repertoires found in blood. Compared with non-shared clonotypes, the clonotypes found in all four sorted-subset donors had higher generation probabilities. Because the study included only a small number of donors, the genetic and exposure-history diversity represented was limited.

Using the deep immunoSEQ assay, TCR CDR3 regions were amplified from genomic DNA by multiplex PCR. Extracted genomic DNA from each cell subset was distributed evenly across all wells of several immunoSEQ 96-well plates, and each plate was treated as a replicate. Each replicate PCR for sorted subsets received about 200 ng genomic DNA, equal to tens of thousands of T cell genomes. The purified libraries were quantified using a Qubit 3.0 fluorometer, sized with a Bioanalyzer 2100, and then quantified again using the KAPA Library Quantification kit. Every immunoSEQ 96-well plate was sequenced on a separate single-read 150-cycle Illumina NextSeq 550 flow cell. Concerning the study's data processing: The immunoSEQ output contained only junctional sequences without quality scores, so filtering could not match that applied to full-length reads. Sequences were annotated with PyIR, a Python wrapper for IgBLAST v1.9, and V/J genes and CDR3 were assigned using IMGT germline references. Reads were filtered out if the reads had weak V/J assignments (E-value above 1e-6), no CDR3, stop codons, out-of-frame junctions, or ambiguous translated residues. A V3J clonotype was defined by an identical inferred V gene, J gene, and CDR3 amino acid sequence. The percentage overlap between two repertoires was calculated by dividing the number of shared unique clonotypes by the size of the smaller repertoire. RTK rarefaction, the Chao1 estimator, and Recon v2.1 estimates of unobserved clonotypes were used to assess repertoire richness. For all TCRbeta clonotypes obtained by the gDNA method from several donors, generation probabilities were computed with OLGA. What TCRdb holds here is the immuneACCESS table cut down to in-frame rearrangements. Part of the clones is not present; checked against another copy, under half of the missing clones reflect an unresolved V gene, and the others are unexplained. That table furnishes V, J and clone size, whereas the DNA furnished D and trimming. This sample has roughly 2.6 million clones in its table, and over 85% of those were observed once. Under 0.15% of the sample rests with the top ten.

Healthy HIV-negative adults with no recently reported acute infections or vaccinations were included as donors. Every donor was a Caucasian adult residing in Nashville, Tennessee, USA. CD4+ T cells were enriched by magnetic negative selection; naive cells were then positively selected on CD45RA, and the negative fraction formed the memory subset. Blood was collected by leukapheresis, and PBMCs were isolated by Ficoll-Histopaque density gradient centrifugation and then cryopreserved in liquid nitrogen vapor phase. Purity and quantity of every magnetically sorted T cell population were checked by analytical flow cytometry. Genomic DNA was isolated from each sorted fraction and quantified by UV absorbance on a Nanodrop 2000c. This clone occurred a few times. What this receptor recognizes is not known. Within one base of it there is no much larger clone, and no base qualities were kept. The specimen sequenced was naive CD4+ T cells sorted from blood. This specimen's cell subset or site label, per the study, means: CD45RA+ positively selected. The TCR was taken from a man younger than 35 in good health.

The base sequence is TGTGCCAGTAGTACCCGAACCTTTGGATCCTACAATGAGCAGTTCTTC. It specifies CASSTRTFGSYNEQFF. This chain joins TRBV19 to TRBJ2-1, with the identity of the D gene unclear. The CDR3 sequence holds 16 residues, the cysteine and phenylalanine included. Only the CDR3 DNA stays, 48 bases, in frame from base 1. Reading the germline V gene (reference sequence) gives CDR1 LNHDA and CDR2 SQIVND. The V and J ends are trimmed by 4 bases and 1 base, leaving 14 bases between them.